The present T cell receptor beta chain was sequenced within a study of cytomegalovirus exposure and HLA in healthy donors. Broader study findings: Later on, an analysis showed TCR association rates differing by HLA locus, with DRB1 the most and HLA-C the fewest. Only CMV serostatus was available as immune exposure information. Data from an earlier analysis indicated that most TCR beta V segments were productive either about 87% or about 30% of the time.

Comment on this clone: The antigen is unknown.

Germline values: CDR1 MNHEY, CDR2 SVGAGI. CDR3 size: 14 residues. V was cut by 2 bases and J by 1 base, with 8 bases left in between. Vbeta (60) and Jbeta (13) primers were used in the PCR. The data were produced by immunoSEQ multiplex PCR, yet TCRdb's version contains in-frame clones alone and is incomplete. The sample includes approximately 150,000 clones, approximately 82% of them seen just once. This chain links TRBV6-5 with TRBJ2-5; D might be TRBD1 (6 bases). This receptor was taken from a male donor in good health and CMV-seronegative. Sequenced material: PBMCs. In DNA, the CDR3 is TGTGCCAGCAGTTACAGGGGGATCCAAGAGACCCAGTACTTC. As protein: CASSYRGIQETQYF.